This T cell receptor beta chain was recovered during a study of cytomegalovirus exposure and HLA in healthy donors. V dropped 3 bases and J dropped 5 bases, with 10 bases sitting between them. The CDR3 has 14 amino acids. CDR1 and CDR2 from the germline V gene are MNHNS and SASEGT. Details on this clone: Its antigen is unknown.

Overall study findings and caveats: Later analysis showed TCR association rates varying by HLA locus, highest for DRB1 and lowest for HLA-C. Analysis was carried out at a later point, and it linked a missense DCLRE1C variant to TCR beta V- and J-gene trimming. Roughly even sequencing depth across donors was the assumption behind the presence/absence analyses.

The PCR ran on 60 Vbeta and 13 Jbeta primers. Profiled with immunoSEQ multiplex PCR; TCRdb holds only in-frame clones, not every one. The sample yields about 82,000 clones, roughly 74% seen once. The chain uses TRBV6-1 and TRBJ2-2; TRBD1 might be the D (6 bases). This clonotype was sampled from a woman in her forties or fifties in good health and CMV-seropositive. The sequenced sample was PBMCs. The CDR3 loop is CASSELQGTGELFF. The CDR3, as DNA: TGTGCCAGCAGTGAGCTCCAGGGGACCGGGGAGCTGTTTTTT.